Reported below is one T cell receptor beta chain. The antigen is not known. Unrecorded immune exposures were likely, despite nominal health at sampling. This entry is derived from a study of cytomegalovirus exposure and HLA in healthy donors. General study findings and limits: TCR beta sequences reportedly predicted most subjects' HLA-A and HLA-B alleles accurately. An analysis done earlier found most TCR beta V segments productive about 87% or about 30% of the time.

Germline assignment: CDR1 MNHEY and CDR2 SMNVEV (reference sequence). The CDR3 is 16 residues long. V dropped 6 bases and J dropped 0 bases, with 17 bases sitting between them. 60 Vbeta and 13 Jbeta primers were used in PCR. Sequenced by immunoSEQ multiplex PCR; TCRdb stores in-frame clones only, minus some. Of some 120,000 clones in the sample, 65% to 80% are singletons; the top ten hold roughly 3.7%. The clonotype originates from a human donor in good health. The material sequenced was PBMCs. The chain carries TRBV27 and TRBJ1-1; TRBD1 is a possible D gene (5 bases). CDR3 in amino acids: CASSRNPGHLNTEAFF. In nucleotides, the CDR3 is TGTGCCAGCAGCCGAAACCCCGGACACTTGAACACTGAAGCTTTCTTT.